This record concerns one T cell receptor (beta chain) sequence. What it binds is not known. CD4+ T cells that had been cultured provided DNA sequenced with the Oncomine TCR Beta short-read assay. Genomic DNA was taken out of cultured CD4+ T cells by extraction. TCRdb reprocessed the PCR reads with MiXCR, giving one entry per CDR3 protein. This sample has thousands of distinct CDR3 sequences, with around 33% found just once. The entry originates in a study of vaccination and CD4 T cells after COVID-19. On the study more broadly: Everyone enrolled got two doses of BNT162b2 or mRNA-1273 vaccine. Convalescent patients gave post-COVID blood a median about 100 days post-diagnosis, range 35 to 161. Overlapping SARS-CoV-2, HCoV-NL63, HCoV-OC43 and HCoV-229E spike peptides stimulated the cells.

This CDR3 spans 14 amino acids. CDR1 SGHAT and CDR2 FQDESV come from the germline V gene (reference sequence). V lost 5 bases and J lost 2; bases outside the gene matches: 3. Regarding treatment: roughly 10-day PBMC culture with coronavirus spike peptide pools or control peptides (ViraFEST assay). The unexposed donor gave CD4+ T cells before the COVID-19 pandemic (2011-2018). Researchers reported culturing 2 million or so PBMCs per well with approximately 10 IU/ml IL-2 and approximately 10 ug/ml peptide pools. The chain recombines TRBV11-1 with TRBJ2-7; TRBD1 matches at 10 bases. Sequenced input: CD4+ T cells from blood, cultured in vitro. The receptor was isolated from a human donor in good health. CDR3 protein: CASSLGTGAYEQYF. The CDR3 DNA sequence: TGTGCCAGCAGCCTCGGGACAGGGGCCTACGAGCAGTACTTC.